The TCR beta chain under discussion was sequenced for a study of T cells in localized non-small cell lung cancer. With V trimmed by 0 bases and J by 5 bases, 8 bases remained unmatched. CDR3 length: 19 residues. CDR1 is SGHDN, CDR2 FVKESK, per germline. Measured with immunoSEQ multiplex PCR; TCRdb has only the in-frame clones, and not every one. The sample carries fewer than 20,000 clones, 70% to 90% recorded once. Here the sequenced sample was peripheral blood, taken before any cancer treatment. The rearrangement uses TRBV14 and TRBJ2-1, with TRBD2 matching over 15 bases. This clonotype was obtained from a male donor older than 55 with stage I lung adenocarcinoma. The chain's CDR3 is CASSQDRGTSGRYDNEQFF. CDR3 bases: TGTGCCAGCAGCCAAGATCGTGGGACTAGCGGGAGGTACGACAATGAGCAGTTCTTC.